This T cell receptor beta chain was captured in a study of siplizumab effects on memory and regulatory T cells (dated by TCRdb to between 2018 and 2021). Looking at the study overall: The study looked at the effect of siplizumab, an anti-CD2 antibody, on alloreactive T-cell subsets in allogeneic mixed lymphocyte reactions made from human PBMCs. General study outcomes and caveats: Because sequences below about 10^-5 frequency were poorly captured, only a minor fraction of alloreactive clones could be mapped to unstimulated subsets. Greater diversity appeared to be present in unstimulated naive T cells than in memory T cells, and a substantial contribution to the alloresponse seemed to be made by naive cells. The suppressive function of proliferating Tregs from siplizumab cultures was not functionally confirmed. Among mappable alloreactive CD4+ clones, the Treg-derived fraction averaged approximately 66% with siplizumab versus approximately 27% in control reactions. Siplizumab significantly reduced the cumulative frequency of alloreactive sequences traceable to unstimulated CD4+ memory T cells. For roughly 80-95% of proliferating CD4+ or CD8+ clones, no naive or memory phenotype could be assigned.

V drops 1 base and J drops 1 base, leaving 7 bases in between. CDR1 and CDR2 (SGHVS, FNYEAQ) derive from the germline V gene. Spanning cysteine to phenylalanine, the CDR3 consists of 14 amino acids. Only the CDR3 portion is preserved as DNA: 42 bases, with reading frame beginning at the first base. Notes on this clone: The specificity of this receptor is unknown. No clone much larger than this one lies a single base away; base qualities are absent.

The library was generated by the immunoSEQ multiplex PCR assay. The deep sequencing platform assayed about 91,000 TCR templates per sample. Genomic DNA extracted from sorted T cells was the material used for TCRbeta CDR3 sequencing. The authors' analysis ran thus. The R programming language was used for clonal analysis of TCRbeta CDR3 data. Comparing unstimulated samples against CFSE-low samples taken after the reaction was how alloreactive CD4+ and CD8+ clones were defined. Regulatory or non-regulatory origin was assigned to alloreactive CD4+ clones by matching of sequences to sorted unstimulated Treg and non-Treg repertoires. TCRdb took this table from immuneACCESS and kept in-frame rearrangements with V and J called. Such tables lack part of the clones; where checked against another copy, unresolved V genes explain under half of the gap, and the rest is unexplained. The D gene and trimming were derived from the DNA, and the V and J assignments and clone size from that table. For this sample there are tens of thousands of clones; approximately 95% appear just once. 35% to 45% of the sample is in the top ten clones.

Sorted unstimulated T cells, along with proliferating T cells recovered from mixed lymphocyte reactions, underwent TCRbeta CDR3 sequencing. Fresh whole blood from 9 to 10 HLA-typed healthy donors served as the source for isolating PBMCs. This TCR was recovered from a human donor in good health. Material: CD8+ T cells sorted from blood. The rearranged chain carries TRBV7-6 and TRBJ1-1; a confident D gene designation cannot be given. The bases read TGTGCCAGCAGCTTAGTGGATGGGAACACTGAAGCTTTCTTT. It translates to CASSLVDGNTEAFF.